The 23 T cell receptor beta chains given below trace back to one sample, sequenced in a study of T-cell reconstitution after alpha-beta-depleted transplantation in children (dated by TCRdb to the mid-2010s). Their antigen targets remain unknown. Libraries were built with PCR. Sequencing took place on an Illumina HiSeq 2500. TCR library preparation used molecular barcoding, with unique molecular identifiers applied to normalize quantification of the TCRbeta repertoire. The public reads were run again by TCRdb, first through fastp at Q25 and then through MiXCR, and only productive beta chains were kept. CDR3 protein duplicates are merged, each entry listing the most common genes and DNA. The sample data list about 300,000 distinct CDR3 sequences, and approximately 7.3% of these were observed just once. Around 9.8% of the sample lies in the top ten. The full study reports these points: The frequencies of hyperexpanded clones fell over the following months, and after one year, T-cell counts and TCRbeta diversity were mostly attributed to newly produced T cells.

The intended sense of this specimen's treatment or condition label: allogeneic hematopoietic cell transplantation with graft depleted of TCRalphabeta T cells and CD19 B cells. The sample was peripheral blood, taken 360 days after TCRalphabeta/CD19-depleted stem cell transplant. These receptors were obtained from a female patient between 2 and 15 years old who had a stem cell transplant for Fanconi anemia, so the T cells may come from the graft donor.

This chain links TRBV2 with TRBJ1-1; D might be TRBD1 (5 bases). The CDR3 is made up of 14 amino acids. The germline V and J ends were trimmed by 2 bases and 0 bases, with 7 bases remaining between them. Looked up from germline, CDR1 is SNHLY and CDR2 is FYNNEI. As DNA, the CDR3 is TGTGCCAGCAGTGAACGGACATTGAACACTGAAGCTTTCTTT. Translation gives CASSERTLNTEAFF.

The chain recombines TRBV20-1 with TRBJ2-1, with D perhaps TRBD1 or TRBD2 (5 bases each). CDR1 and CDR2 from the germline V gene are DFQATT and SNEGSKA (reference sequence). The V end lost 6 bases, the J end lost 0 bases, and 18 bases lay between the germline ends. There are 16 residues in the CDR3. The CDR3 DNA sequence: TGCAGTGCCAAGAGGGGAAGCGCTAGCTCCTACAATGAGCAGTTCTTC. Amino acids: CSAKRGSASSYNEQFF.

This clonotype was found many times. V usage is TRBV28 and J usage is TRBJ2-7; D remains unclear. The CDR3 spans 14 residues. Trimming removed 3 bases from V and 2 bases from J, with 11 bases in between. Germline-derived CDR1 and CDR2 are MDHEN and SYDVKM. CDR3 region: CASSFGLITYEQYF. CDR3 DNA sequence: TGTGCCAGCAGTTTTGGGCTGATTACCTACGAGCAGTACTTC.

This clonotype was seen many times. The V gene is TRBV15, the J gene TRBJ2-2, with 8 bases fitting TRBD2. The CDR3 length is 17 residues. Germline V gene data show CDR1 as LNHNV and CDR2 as YYDKDF (reference sequence). V trimming: 0 bases; J trimming: 6 bases; junction bases outside the gene matches: 9. The CDR3 region is CATSRDFGTREPGELFF. Here the CDR3 DNA reads TGTGCCACCAGCAGAGATTTCGGGACTAGGGAGCCCGGGGAGCTGTTTTTT.

This clonotype was observed many times. V gene TRBV5-1 combines with J gene TRBJ1-1, with unresolved D. The length of the CDR3 is 13 residues. Looked up from germline, CDR1 is SGHRS and CDR2 is YFSETQ. Trimming removed 5 bases at V and 1 base at J, with 9 bases between. CDR3 in amino acids: CASSSWKNTEAFF. Here the CDR3 DNA reads TGCGCCAGCAGTTCGTGGAAGAACACTGAAGCTTTCTTT.

This clonotype was counted at least ten times. This chain links TRBV29-1 with TRBJ2-3, with D tentatively TRBD1 (5 bases). Germline CDR1 is SQVTM and CDR2 is ANQGSEA. This CDR3 contains 12 residues. Deletions cut 7 bases from V and 3 bases from J, with 11 bases between. The CDR3 DNA follows: TGCAGCGGCGAGACAGCAACAGATACGCAGTATTTT. Its protein is CSGETATDTQYF.

This clonotype was found many times. CDR3 in amino acids: CASSLFAGYEQYF. The DNA of the CDR3 is TGTGCCAGCAGTTTATTTGCAGGCTACGAGCAGTACTTC. V gene TRBV12-3 or TRBV12-4 combines with J gene TRBJ2-7; D is uncertain. This CDR3 is built from 13 residues. The V and J ends lost 2 bases and 3 bases respectively, with 8 bases between them.

This clonotype was seen ten or more times. The V gene is TRBV7-9, the J gene TRBJ1-1; the D is unclear. This CDR3 region has 14 residues. The germline CDR1 and CDR2 sequences are SEHNR and FQNEAQ (reference sequence). V was trimmed by 7 bases and J by 6 bases, leaving 18 bases between them. The CDR3 loop reads CASTLIPPNSEAFF. CDR3 sequence (DNA): TGTGCCAGCACCTTGATCCCTCCTAACTCTGAAGCTTTCTTT.

In its sample, this clonotype was seen a few times. The rearrangement joins TRBV4-2 to TRBJ1-2, with D possibly being TRBD1 (6 bases). The CDR3 is made up of 13 amino acids. With 3 bases removed from V and 4 bases from J, the gap between germline ends came to 9 bases. CDR1 and CDR2 (germline): LGHNA, YNFKEQ. The CDR3 here is CASSQGDIYGYTF. CDR3 DNA: TGTGCCAGCAGCCAGGGGGACATCTATGGCTACACCTTC.

The genes are TRBV6-2 or TRBV6-3 and TRBJ2-1, with 14 bases aligning to TRBD2. This CDR3 is built from 18 residues. V trimming: 7 bases; J trimming: 7 bases; junction bases outside the gene matches: 15. Germline CDR1 and CDR2: MNHEY and SVGEGT. CDR3 residues: CASTNIRLAGGPRNEQFF. CDR3 DNA: TGTGCCAGCACCAATATAAGACTAGCGGGGGGGCCGAGGAATGAGCAGTTCTTC.

This clonotype was counted a few times. The chain is built from TRBV3-1 and TRBJ2-7, with TRBD1 identical over 9 bases. The ends lost 4 bases at V and 3 bases at J; junction bases unmatched: 4. This CDR3 has 14 residues. The germline gives CDR1 LGHDT, CDR2 YNNKEL (reference sequence). The CDR3 reads CASSPWTGDYEQYF. In DNA form, the CDR3 reads TGTGCCAGCAGCCCGTGGACAGGGGACTACGAGCAGTACTTC.

Ten or more counts support this clonotype. V gene TRBV28 combines with J gene TRBJ2-3; 9 positions match TRBD2. J lost 5 bases, V lost 3 bases, and 12 bases had no gene match. This CDR3 spans 17 amino acids. Per germline, CDR1 MDHEN and CDR2 SYDVKM. The CDR3 protein is CASSFSAGGGVLDTQYF. The CDR3, as DNA: TGTGCCAGCAGTTTCTCTGCGGGCGGGGGGGTGCTAGATACGCAGTATTTT.

The chain joins TRBV9 to TRBJ1-1; D possibly corresponds to TRBD1 (6 bases). V dropped 3 bases and J dropped 5 bases, with 11 bases sitting between them. The CDR3 extends over 13 amino acids. Germline CDR1 is SGDLS and CDR2 is YYNGEE. CDR3 amino acids: CASSAQGYTEAFF. In DNA form, the CDR3 reads TGTGCCAGCAGCGCACAGGGTTATACTGAAGCTTTCTTT.

This clonotype was observed many times. The rearrangement links TRBV28 to TRBJ2-3; 7 nucleotides match TRBD1. Germline V gene data show CDR1 as MDHEN and CDR2 as SYDVKM. J gave up 3 bases and V 5 bases, and 11 bases lay outside the gene matches. The CDR3 is 16 residues long. Here the CDR3 reads CASSHLRGIGTDTQYF. DNA for the CDR3: TGTGCCAGCAGTCACCTCAGGGGGATAGGAACAGATACGCAGTATTTT.

This clonotype has only a few counts. The genes are TRBV7-9 and TRBJ1-2; D is uncertain. Germline V gives CDR1 SEHNR, CDR2 FQNEAQ (reference sequence). The CDR3 contains 15 residues. Between the trimmed V and J ends, which lost 0 bases and 5 bases, there was a span of 13 bases. CDR3 residues: CASSLALAAKYGYTF. The CDR3 coding sequence is TGTGCCAGCAGCTTAGCGCTGGCAGCGAAGTATGGCTACACCTTC.

This clonotype was counted only a few times. The chain employs TRBV25-1 and TRBJ1-3; 8 positions agree with TRBD1. CDR3 length: 16 amino acids. The J segment lost 2 bases and the V segment lost 3 bases, leaving 6 bases of the junction unmatched. Germline lookup yields CDR1 MGHDK and CDR2 SYGVNS. The CDR3 DNA sequence: TGTGCCAGCAGTGACTTTCCGGGACAGGCTGGAAACACCATATATTTT. The encoded protein is CASSDFPGQAGNTIYF.

This clonotype was picked up many times. The J gene is TRBJ2-2, the V gene TRBV12-3 or TRBV12-4; TRBD1 is a possible D gene (6 bases). This CDR3 comprises 15 residues. Trimming stripped 5 bases from V and 5 bases from J, with 15 bases between. The CDR3 loop reads CASSIDRRPTGELFF. The CDR3 nucleotides read TGTGCCAGCAGTATCGACAGGAGACCTACCGGGGAGCTGTTTTTT.

This clonotype was counted ten times or more. CDR3 nucleotides: TGCAGTGCTAGACTCCTCACTAGTGGGGAGACCCAGTACTTC. Its protein product is CSARLLTSGETQYF. The rearrangement links TRBV20-1 to TRBJ2-5; the D gene is possibly TRBD2 (5 bases). Trimming cost V 2 bases and J 5 bases, with 15 bases left between them. The CDR3 covers 14 residues. The V gene's germline CDR1 is DFQATT and CDR2 SNEGSKA (reference sequence).

This clonotype has more than one count but fewer than ten. The chain is built from TRBV7-2 and TRBJ2-3; D might be TRBD1 or TRBD2, each matching 6 bases. The CDR3 is 16 amino acids. CDR1 is SGHTA, CDR2 FQGNSA, per germline. V shed 5 bases and J shed 3 bases, with 18 bases lying between them. In DNA form, the CDR3 reads TGTGCCAGCAGCCACCGCCGGGGGCAGGGAACAGATACGCAGTATTTT. This gives the protein CASSHRRGQGTDTQYF.

Ten or more counts support this clonotype. This chain uses TRBV28 with TRBJ2-7; perhaps TRBD1 as D (7 bases). The CDR3 covers 14 residues. V dropped 3 bases and J dropped 4 bases, with 13 bases sitting between them. CDR1 is MDHEN and CDR2 is SYDVKM in the germline V gene. The CDR3 DNA reads TGTGCCAGCAGTTTGGAGGGGGCGGGATACGAGCAGTACTTC. It codes for CASSLEGAGYEQYF. Looking up the rest from reference TRBV28 and TRBJ2-7 gives the full variable domain: DVKVTQSSRYLVKRTGEKVFLECVQDMDHENMFWYRQDPGLGLRLIYFSYDVKMKEKGDIPEGYSVSREKKERFSLILESASTNQTSMYLCASSLEGAGYEQYFGPGTRLTVT.

This clonotype showed up many times. V gene TRBV12-3 or TRBV12-4 combines with J gene TRBJ1-2, with D perhaps TRBD1 (5 bases). V was clipped by 4 bases and J by 4 bases, with 10 bases between them. The CDR3 covers 13 residues. CDR3 amino acids: CASSSGLTYGYTF. The CDR3 nucleotides read TGTGCCAGCAGTTCGGGACTTACCTATGGCTACACCTTC.

This clonotype was counted a few times. The rearrangement uses TRBV5-5 and TRBJ1-3, with D maybe TRBD1 (5 bases). Deletions cut 0 bases from V and 6 bases from J, with 16 bases between. Germline V gene lookup returns CDR1 SGHKS and CDR2 YYEKEE (reference sequence). The CDR3 contains 16 residues. CDR3 in DNA: TGTGCCAGCAGCTTGGTAGGGGACGGCAATCCAAACACCATATATTTT. Translation gives CASSLVGDGNPNTIYF.

This clonotype came up many times. This chain joins TRBV15 and TRBJ2-3, with D unclear. CDR3 size: 12 residues. Trimming left V 3 bases short and J 7 bases short, with 8 bases between. The germline CDR1 and CDR2 sequences are LNHNV and YYDKDF (reference sequence). The DNA for the CDR3 is TGTGCCACCAGCAGCCAGCGTAATACGCAGTATTTT. Protein: CATSSQRNTQYF.